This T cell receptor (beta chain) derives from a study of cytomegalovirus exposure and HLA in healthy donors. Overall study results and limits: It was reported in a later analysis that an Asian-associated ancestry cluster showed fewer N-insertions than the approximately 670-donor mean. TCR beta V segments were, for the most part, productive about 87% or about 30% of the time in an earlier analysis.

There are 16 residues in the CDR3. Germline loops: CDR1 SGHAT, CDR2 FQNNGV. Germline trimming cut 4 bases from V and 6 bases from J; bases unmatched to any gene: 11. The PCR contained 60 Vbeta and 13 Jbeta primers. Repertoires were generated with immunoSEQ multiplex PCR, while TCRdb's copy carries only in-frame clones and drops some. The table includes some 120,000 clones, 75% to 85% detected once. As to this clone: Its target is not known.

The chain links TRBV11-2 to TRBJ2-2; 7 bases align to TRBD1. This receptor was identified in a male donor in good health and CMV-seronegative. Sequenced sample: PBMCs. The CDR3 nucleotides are TGTGCCAGCAGCTCCCTTATACAGGGGCGGGCCGGGGAGCTGTTTTTT. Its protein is CASSSLIQGRAGELFF.